Shown below are 31 T cell receptor beta chains from a single sample sequenced in a study of blood T cell repertoires in COVID-19. This table comes from immunoSEQ multiplex PCR, and its TCRdb copy is limited to in-frame clones, with some not included. The sample carries approximately 110,000 clones, just over 70% recorded once. What was sequenced was peripheral blood. These receptors were obtained from a human donor with acute or convalescent COVID-19. The donor label of this sample is uncertain.

The rearrangement joins TRBV6-2 or TRBV6-3 to TRBJ2-1; 7 bases agree with TRBD2. V was clipped by 0 bases and J by 5 bases; unmatched bases: 10. The CDR3 is 17 amino acids. Germline V gene lookup returns CDR1 MNHEY and CDR2 SVGEGT. The DNA of the CDR3 is TGTGCCAGCAGTTACTCATTGGGAGGGCTACCCGACAATGAGCAGTTCTTC. Encoded protein: CASSYSLGGLPDNEQFF.

This clone has a count of ten or more. This chain connects TRBV29-1 to TRBJ1-2, with 7 positions matching TRBD1. The CDR3 extends over 12 amino acids. Germline assignment: CDR1 SQVTM and CDR2 ANQGSEA. Trimming at V came to 4 bases and at J to 3 bases, leaving 2 bases not matched to a gene. CDR3 loop: CSVGQGDYGYTF. The DNA of the CDR3 is TGCAGCGTTGGACAGGGTGACTATGGCTACACCTTC.

This clone has a handful of counts. The chain couples TRBV2 to TRBJ2-7; D perhaps matches TRBD2 (8 bases). V was trimmed by 8 bases and J by 3 bases, leaving 14 bases between them. The V gene's germline CDR1 is SNHLY and CDR2 FYNNEI. The CDR3 covers 13 residues. The CDR3 bases are TGTGCCAGCCGACAGGGACTAGACTACGAGCAGTACGTC. Protein sequence: CASRQGLDYEQYV.

The V gene is TRBV5-5, the J gene TRBJ2-3; D is uncertain. CDR1 SGHKS and CDR2 YYEKEE come from the germline V gene (reference sequence). The CDR3 runs 13 residues. Trimming removed 9 bases at V and 2 bases at J, with 13 bases between. The CDR3 DNA follows: TGTGCCACCAGGTACGAGTTCACAGATACGCAGTATTTT. Translating it yields CATRYEFTDTQYF.

The chain links TRBV5-5 to TRBJ1-5; 11 bases are shared with TRBD1. Unmatched junction bases numbered 10, after V lost 2 bases and J lost 0 bases. Per the germline V gene, CDR1 is SGHKS and CDR2 is YYEKEE (reference sequence). The CDR3 has 19 amino acids. The CDR3 DNA reads TGTGCCAGCAGCTTACGCCCGGGACAGGGGGGCGGTAGCAATCAGCCCCAGCATTTT. As protein: CASSLRPGQGGGSNQPQHF.

The genes are TRBV5-1 and TRBJ2-2, with D maybe TRBD2 (6 bases). Germline lookup yields CDR1 SGHRS and CDR2 YFSETQ. V was pared by 2 bases and J by 3 bases, with 17 bases between. There are 17 residues in the CDR3. CDR3 region: CASSLGLASDYTGELFF. The DNA of the CDR3 is TGCGCCAGCAGCTTAGGGTTGGCTAGCGATTACACCGGGGAGCTGTTTTTT.

The gene calls are TRBV6-6 and TRBJ1-3; TRBD1 agrees at 8 bases. The V gene's germline CDR1 is MNHNY and CDR2 SVGAGI (reference sequence). The CDR3 has 14 amino acids. V lost 6 bases, J lost 5 bases, and 6 bases stayed unmatched. The CDR3 loop is CASRTGTGRNTIYF. CDR3 sequence (DNA): TGTGCCAGCAGGACCGGGACAGGAAGAAACACCATATATTTT.

The V gene is TRBV7-8, the J gene TRBJ1-3; a weak D match, TRBD1 (6 bases). The CDR3 spans 14 residues. Germline CDR1 SGHVS, CDR2 FQNEAQ. Trimming took off 5 bases at V and 3 bases at J, with 11 bases between the two ends. DNA of the CDR3: TGTGCCAGCAGCCAAAACAGGGTTGGAAACACCATATATTTT. Translating gives CASSQNRVGNTIYF.

The chain's CDR3 is CASSPRMMEKTQYF. The CDR3 nucleotides are TGTGCCAGCAGCCCTCGGATGATGGAGAAGACCCAGTACTTC. V usage is TRBV3-1 (or the pseudogene TRBV3-2) and J usage is TRBJ2-5, with D hard to call. CDR3 length equals 14 residues. Trimming removed 4 bases at V and 6 bases at J, with 15 bases between. Germline values: CDR1 LGHDT, CDR2 YNNKEL (reference sequence).

This clone was recorded many times. V is TRBV4-2 and J is TRBJ2-7, with a possible D match to TRBD1 (5 bases). The CDR3 runs 15 residues. Germline V lookup: CDR1 LGHNA, CDR2 YNFKEQ. V was clipped by 0 bases and J by 1 base, with 10 bases between them. CDR3 loop: CASSQELTGSYEQYF. Here the CDR3 DNA reads TGTGCCAGCAGCCAAGAGTTAACAGGTTCCTACGAGCAGTACTTC.

This chain uses TRBV5-1 with TRBJ2-1; 10 nucleotides line up with TRBD1. The CDR3 is 16 residues long. Germline V gives CDR1 SGHRS, CDR2 YFSETQ. The V gene end was trimmed by 3 bases and the J gene end by 2 bases; junction bases not matched to a gene: 5. CDR3 bases: TGCGCCAGCAGCTGGATGACAGGGGGCACCTACAATGAGCAGTTCTTC. The encoded protein is CASSWMTGGTYNEQFF.

The chain employs TRBV19 and TRBJ1-3; weak D call: TRBD1 (6 bases). Trimming removed 4 bases at V and 0 bases at J, with 13 bases between. The germline V gene encodes CDR1 LNHDA and CDR2 SQIVND (reference sequence). The CDR3 loop spans 16 amino acids. DNA of the CDR3: TGTGCCAGTAGTAGGGCGACAGGAACCTCTGGAAACACCATATATTTT. Amino acid sequence: CASSRATGTSGNTIYF.

CDR3 sequence reads: CASSSGGQGVLRYTF. CDR3 DNA: TGTGCCAGCAGTTCCGGGGGGCAGGGAGTATTACGTTACACCTTC. The rearrangement uses TRBV28 and TRBJ1-2; TRBD1 is a possible D gene (6 bases). Germline V gene lookup returns CDR1 MDHEN and CDR2 SYDVKM. Deletions cut 4 bases from V and 11 bases from J, with 23 bases between. CDR3 length: 15 residues.

This chain links TRBV12-3 or TRBV12-4 with TRBJ1-2; 8 positions match TRBD1. The CDR3 covers 12 residues. CDR3 coding DNA: TGTACCGCCAGGGGGGACAGGAAGGGCTACACCTTC. Translation: CTARGDRKGYTF.

This sequence joins TRBV6-6 and TRBJ1-4; TRBD1 matches 7 bases. V dropped 0 bases and J dropped 4; count of bases not matched to a gene: 5. CDR3 length: 16 amino acids. Germline CDR1 and CDR2: MNHNY and SVGAGI (reference sequence). CDR3 region: CASSYSMGQINEKLFF. In DNA, the CDR3 is TGTGCCAGCAGTTACTCGATGGGACAGATTAATGAAAAACTGTTTTTT.

The V and J genes are TRBV5-6 and TRBJ1-2; 7 bases are a match to TRBD1. Germline CDR1 and CDR2: SGHDT and YYEEEE. CDR3 length: 16 residues. J was trimmed by 0 bases and V by 3 bases; bases with no gene match: 8. CDR3 sequence reads: CASSSGTVFTNYGYTF. The CDR3 nucleotides are TGTGCCAGCAGCTCCGGGACAGTCTTTACTAACTATGGCTACACCTTC.

The CDR3 loop reads CAWALGGNQPQHF. As DNA, the CDR3 is TGTGCCTGGGCTCTCGGGGGCAATCAGCCCCAGCATTTT. V and J are TRBV30 and TRBJ1-5; the D is unclear. This CDR3 has 13 amino acids. The V end lost 5 bases, the J end lost 2 bases, and 10 bases lay between the germline ends. Looked up from germline, CDR1 is GTSNPN and CDR2 is SVGIG (reference sequence). The variable domain in full, completed from reference TRBV30 and TRBJ1-5, reads SQTIHQWPATLVQPVGSPLSLECTVEGTSNPNLYWYRQAAGRGLQLLFYSVGIGQISSEVPQNLSASRPQDRQFILSSKKLLLSDSGFYLCAWALGGNQPQHFGDGTRLSIL.

The chain recombines TRBV4-1 with TRBJ2-5; TRBD2 is a possible D gene (6 bases). V lost 1 base and J lost 0, with 18 bases in between. Germline V gene data show CDR1 as MGHRA and CDR2 as YSYEKL. CDR3 length equals 18 residues. CDR3 sequence (DNA): TGCGCCAGCAGCCAAGCCCCAGGAGGGGACCCTTACCAAGAGACCCAGTACTTC. It is translated as CASSQAPGGDPYQETQYF.

The chain carries TRBV19 and TRBJ2-1, with 9 bases fitting TRBD1. The junction had 7 bases not matched to a gene; V was cut back by 1 base and J by 12 bases. This CDR3 comprises 14 residues. Looked up from germline, CDR1 is LNHDA and CDR2 is SQIVND (reference sequence). CDR3 protein: CASSIVDRGTPQFF. The CDR3 nucleotides read TGTGCCAGTAGTATAGTGGACAGGGGTACGCCGCAGTTCTTC. The whole variable domain, filled in from reference TRBV19 and TRBJ2-1, reads DGGITQSPKYLFRKEGQNVTLSCEQNLNHDAMYWYRQDPGQGLRLIYYSQIVNDFQKGDIAEGYSVSREKKESFPLTVTSAQKNPTAFYLCASSIVDRGTPQFFGPGTRLTVL.

The genes are TRBV6-2 or TRBV6-3 and TRBJ2-7; D remains ambiguous. The V end was cut by 5 bases, the J end by 7 bases, with 9 bases between. This CDR3 comprises 11 residues. The germline V gene encodes CDR1 MNHEY and CDR2 SVGEGT. CDR3 bases: TGTGCCAGCAGTCTACTAAGGGAGCAGTACTTC. This sequence encodes CASSLLREQYF.

The chain recombines TRBV6-1 with TRBJ1-2; D is unclear. Germline V gene data show CDR1 as MNHNS and CDR2 as SASEGT. V was cut by 3 bases and J by 5 bases, with 7 bases left in between. This CDR3 is 12 amino acids long. The CDR3 reads CASSENTYGYTF. DNA of the CDR3: TGTGCCAGCAGTGAGAACACGTATGGCTACACCTTC.

The genes are TRBV30 and TRBJ2-5, with TRBD2 identical over 13 bases. This CDR3 contains 16 residues. Trimming cost V 2 bases and J 5 bases; bases outside gene matches: 8. Germline lookup yields CDR1 GTSNPN and CDR2 SVGIG (reference sequence). The DNA for the CDR3 is TGTGCCTGGAGTCACTCGGGACTAGCGGGGATCGAGACCCAGTACTTC. Encoded protein: CAWSHSGLAGIETQYF. Using reference TRBV30 and TRBJ2-5 for the parts outside the CDR3, the full variable domain is SQTIHQWPATLVQPVGSPLSLECTVEGTSNPNLYWYRQAAGRGLQLLFYSVGIGQISSEVPQNLSASRPQDRQFILSSKKLLLSDSGFYLCAWSHSGLAGIETQYFGPGTRLLVL.

This clone was recorded once. The chain employs TRBV5-6 and TRBJ2-6, with 8 bases matching TRBD2. V lost 6 bases and J lost 1; bases outside the gene matches: 6. Germline CDR1 reads SGHDT; CDR2 reads YYEEEE. This CDR3 is built from 16 residues. For the CDR3, the DNA is TGTGCCAGCAACCGGGGGGGCCCTTCTGGGGCCAACGTCCTGACTTTC. It encodes CASNRGGPSGANVLTF.

The rearrangement uses TRBV4-1 and TRBJ1-1, with 7 bases matching TRBD1. Germline loops: CDR1 MGHRA, CDR2 YSYEKL. The CDR3 is 15 residues long. V lost 4 bases to trimming and J lost 3 bases; unmatched junction nucleotides: 8. The CDR3 loop is CASSLPGTADTEAFF. For the CDR3, the DNA is TGCGCCAGCAGCCTTCCGGGGACAGCCGACACTGAAGCTTTCTTT.

The chain is built from TRBV18 and TRBJ1-5, with 7 bases fitting TRBD1. CDR3 size: 13 residues. CDR1 and CDR2 from the germline V gene are KGHSH and LQKENI. J was trimmed by 9 bases and V by 3 bases; bases with no gene match: 5. The DNA for the CDR3 is TGTGCCAGCTCACCGCCAGGGGGGAGGCCCCAGCATTTT. This codes for CASSPPGGRPQHF.

This chain links TRBV28 with TRBJ1-6; TRBD1 agrees at 10 bases. With V trimmed by 2 bases and J by 6 bases, 1 base remained unmatched. CDR3 length: 15 amino acids. In germline, CDR1 is MDHEN, CDR2 SYDVKM. CDR3 sequence reads: CASSLGQGVNSPLHF. The CDR3 DNA reads TGTGCCAGCAGTTTAGGACAGGGGGTTAATTCACCCCTCCACTTT.

The chain employs TRBV5-5 and TRBJ1-2, with 10 bases lining up with TRBD1. Germline assignment: CDR1 SGHKS and CDR2 YYEKEE (reference sequence). The junction had 4 bases not matched to a gene; V was cut back by 4 bases and J by 4 bases. CDR3 length: 14 amino acids. CDR3 sequence reads: CASSLTGGSYGYTF. The CDR3, as DNA: TGTGCCAGCAGCCTGACAGGGGGCAGCTATGGCTACACCTTC.

The chain carries TRBV5-1 and TRBJ2-1; TRBD2 aligns across 8 bases. After removal of 2 bases from V and 7 bases from J, the junction contained 8 bases not matched to a gene. This CDR3 is built from 15 residues. CDR1 is SGHRS, CDR2 YFSETQ, per germline. This chain's CDR3 is CASSFGAGGINEQFF. The CDR3 nucleotides read TGCGCCAGCAGCTTCGGCGCGGGGGGAATTAATGAGCAGTTCTTC.

This clone was seen more than once but under ten times. The rearrangement uses TRBV10-2 and TRBJ2-2, with D tentatively TRBD1 (6 bases). V was shortened by 8 bases and J by 6 bases, with 16 bases between the two germline ends. CDR3 length equals 14 residues. Germline lookup yields CDR1 WSHSY and CDR2 SAAADI. The CDR3 DNA sequence: TGCGCCAGCCGCCAGGGGAAGGAGGCCGGGGAGCTGTTTTTT. Amino acids: CASRQGKEAGELFF.

The chain is built from TRBV5-1 and TRBJ1-1; possible D gene TRBD1, 5 bases. In germline, CDR1 is SGHRS, CDR2 YFSETQ. The CDR3 is 14 residues long. V gave up 0 bases and J gave up 2 bases, with 8 bases separating them. The CDR3 spells CASSLAWGNTEAFF. CDR3 sequence (DNA): TGCGCCAGCAGCTTGGCTTGGGGCAACACTGAAGCTTTCTTT.

V usage is TRBV10-3 and J usage is TRBJ1-2, with 8 bases aligning to TRBD1. There are 16 residues in the CDR3. Germline assignment: CDR1 ENHRY and CDR2 SYGVKD. Trimming removed 2 bases from V and 2 bases from J; junction bases left unmatched: 7. CDR3 protein: CAISEGGDRRNYGYTF. The CDR3 bases are TGTGCCATCAGTGAGGGGGGGGACAGGCGGAACTATGGCTACACCTTC.